The clone carrying this TCR beta chain has more than one count but fewer than ten. The target antigen is unknown. This record comes from a study of vaccination and CD4 T cells after COVID-19. General study findings and limits: It was found that, in convalescent patients, 304 of 307 vaccine-specific clones were spike mono-reactive.

Trimming shortened V by 8 bases and J by 1 base, and 11 bases separated the two germline ends. The CDR3 consists of 13 residues. Germline V gene data show CDR1 as SGHVS and CDR2 as FQNEAQ. The Oncomine TCR Beta short-read assay was what sequenced the DNA obtained from cultured CD4+ T cells. Cultured CD4+ T cells were the source of extracted genomic DNA. Each CDR3 protein gets one entry after TCRdb re-called the PCR reads with MiXCR. The repertoire holds 15,000 to 20,000 distinct CDR3 sequences, with 47% as singletons. Treatment meaning: roughly 11-day PBMC culture with coronavirus spike peptide pools or control peptides (ViraFEST assay). At both days 3 and 7, half the medium was replaced with fresh IL-2 medium.

The origin of this receptor is a human donor who had recovered from COVID-19. The chain links TRBV7-8 to TRBJ1-1; no clear D. Specimen: CD4+ T cells from blood, cultured in vitro, collected before SARS-CoV-2 vaccination. This chain's CDR3 is CASGRMTNTEAFF. The CDR3 DNA is TGTGCCAGCGGAAGAATGACGAACACTGAAGCTTTCTTT.